This record concerns one T cell receptor (beta chain) sequence. Some clones are missing from TCRdb's copy, which holds only in-frame ones; the method was immunoSEQ multiplex PCR. The sample shows 200,000 to 300,000 clones, approximately 88% of them seen only once. This record comes from a study of blood T cell repertoires in COVID-19. The CDR3 sequence is 14 residues long. Germline V gene lookup returns CDR1 SNHLY and CDR2 FYNNEI. V shed 1 base and J shed 7 bases, with 13 bases lying between them. This study enrolled people aged 18 to 89 from about 26 US geographic areas. The origin of this receptor is a woman in her 40s with acute COVID-19. Sequencing was done on a sample of PBMCs or T cells enriched from blood (not recorded which). This sequence joins TRBV2 and TRBJ1-2; tentatively, D is TRBD1 (5 bases). CDR3 in DNA: TGTGCCAGCAGTGAAGTCCTATGGACAAGTGGCTACACCTTC. Translated: CASSEVLWTSGYTF.